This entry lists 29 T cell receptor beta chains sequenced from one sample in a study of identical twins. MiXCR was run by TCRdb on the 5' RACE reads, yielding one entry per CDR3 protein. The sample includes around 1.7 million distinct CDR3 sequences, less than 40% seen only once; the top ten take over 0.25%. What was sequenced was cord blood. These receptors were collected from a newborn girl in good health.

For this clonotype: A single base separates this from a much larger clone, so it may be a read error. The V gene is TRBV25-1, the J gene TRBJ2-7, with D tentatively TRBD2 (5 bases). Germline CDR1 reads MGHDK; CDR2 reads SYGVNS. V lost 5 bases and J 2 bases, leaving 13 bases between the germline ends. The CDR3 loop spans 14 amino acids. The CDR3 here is CASSSPGKPYEQYF. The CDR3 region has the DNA TGTGCCAGCAGTTCACCGGGGAAGCCCTACGAGCAGTACTTC.

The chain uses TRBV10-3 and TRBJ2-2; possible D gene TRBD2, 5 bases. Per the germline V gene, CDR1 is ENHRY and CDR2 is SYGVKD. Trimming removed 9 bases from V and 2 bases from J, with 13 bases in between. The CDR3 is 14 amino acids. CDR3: CAIREWNNTGELFF. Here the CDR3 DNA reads TGTGCCATTAGGGAGTGGAATAACACCGGGGAGCTGTTTTTT.

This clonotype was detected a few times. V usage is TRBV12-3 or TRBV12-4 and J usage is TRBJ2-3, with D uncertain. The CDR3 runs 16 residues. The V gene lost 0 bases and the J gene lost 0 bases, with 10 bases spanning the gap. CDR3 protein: CASSLAKDLSTDTQYF. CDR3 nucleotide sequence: TGTGCCAGCAGTTTAGCCAAAGACCTTAGCACAGATACGCAGTATTTT.

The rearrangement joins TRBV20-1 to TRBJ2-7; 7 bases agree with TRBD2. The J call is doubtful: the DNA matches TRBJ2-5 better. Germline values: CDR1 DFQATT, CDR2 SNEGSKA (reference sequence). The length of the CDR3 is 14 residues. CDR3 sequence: CSARGSAGHETQYF. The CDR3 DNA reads TGCAGTGCTAGAGGCTCAGCGGGGCACGAGACCCAGTACTTC.

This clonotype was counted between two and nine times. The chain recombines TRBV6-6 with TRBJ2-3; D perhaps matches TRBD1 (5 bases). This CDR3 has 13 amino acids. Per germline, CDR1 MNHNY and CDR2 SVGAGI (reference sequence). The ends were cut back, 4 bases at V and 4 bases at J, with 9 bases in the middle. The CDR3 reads CASSWGVADTQYF. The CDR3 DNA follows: TGTGCCAGCAGTTGGGGCGTCGCAGATACGCAGTATTTT.

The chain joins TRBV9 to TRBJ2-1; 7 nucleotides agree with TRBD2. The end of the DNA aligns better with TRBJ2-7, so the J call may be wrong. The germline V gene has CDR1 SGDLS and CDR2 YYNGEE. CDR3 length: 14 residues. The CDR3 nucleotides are TGTGCCAGCAGCGTGGGACTACAATACAATGAGCAGTACTTC. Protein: CASSVGLQYNEQYF.

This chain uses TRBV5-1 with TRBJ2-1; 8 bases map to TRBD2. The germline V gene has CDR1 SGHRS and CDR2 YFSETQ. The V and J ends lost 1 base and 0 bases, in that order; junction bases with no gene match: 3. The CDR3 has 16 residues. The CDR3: CASSLWTSLSYNEQFF. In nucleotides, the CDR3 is TGCGCCAGCAGCTTGTGGACTAGCCTCTCCTACAATGAGCAGTTCTTC.

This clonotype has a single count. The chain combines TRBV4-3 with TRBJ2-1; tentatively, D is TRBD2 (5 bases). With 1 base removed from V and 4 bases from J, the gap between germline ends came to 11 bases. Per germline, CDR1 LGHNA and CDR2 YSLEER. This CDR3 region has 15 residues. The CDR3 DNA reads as TGCGCCAGCAGCCAAGCGCCTAGCCGTTACAATGAGCAGTTCTTC. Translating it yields CASSQAPSRYNEQFF.

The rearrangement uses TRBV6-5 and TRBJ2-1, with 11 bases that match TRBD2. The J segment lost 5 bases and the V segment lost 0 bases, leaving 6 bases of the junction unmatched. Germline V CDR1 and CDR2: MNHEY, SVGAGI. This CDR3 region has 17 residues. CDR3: CASSYSLLAGGDNEQFF. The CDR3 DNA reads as TGTGCCAGCAGTTACTCGTTATTAGCGGGGGGGGACAATGAGCAGTTCTTC.

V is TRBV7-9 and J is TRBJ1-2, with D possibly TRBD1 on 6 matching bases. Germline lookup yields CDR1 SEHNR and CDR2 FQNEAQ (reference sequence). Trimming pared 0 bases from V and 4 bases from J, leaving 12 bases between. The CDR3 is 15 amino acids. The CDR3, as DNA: TGTGCCAGCAGCTTAGCCCCCACAGGGAGCTATGGCTACACCTTC. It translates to CASSLAPTGSYGYTF.

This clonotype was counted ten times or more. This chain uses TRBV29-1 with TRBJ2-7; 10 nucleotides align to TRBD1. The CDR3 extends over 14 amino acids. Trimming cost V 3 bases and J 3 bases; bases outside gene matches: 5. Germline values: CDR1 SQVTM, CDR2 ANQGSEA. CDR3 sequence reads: CSVEERTGGYEQYF. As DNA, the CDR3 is TGCAGCGTTGAGGAGCGGACAGGGGGCTACGAGCAGTACTTC.

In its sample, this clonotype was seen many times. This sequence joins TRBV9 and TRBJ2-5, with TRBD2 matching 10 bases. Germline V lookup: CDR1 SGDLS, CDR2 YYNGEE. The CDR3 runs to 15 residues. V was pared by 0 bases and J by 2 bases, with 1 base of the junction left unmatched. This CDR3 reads CASSVGTSGQETQYF. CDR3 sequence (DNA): TGTGCCAGCAGCGTAGGGACTAGCGGTCAAGAGACCCAGTACTTC.

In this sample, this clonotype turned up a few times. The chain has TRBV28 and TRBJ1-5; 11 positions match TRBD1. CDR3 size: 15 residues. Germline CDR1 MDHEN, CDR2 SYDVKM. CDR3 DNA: TGTGCGACCGGACAGGGGGCTTATAGCAATCAGCCCCAGCATTTT. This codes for CATGQGAYSNQPQHF. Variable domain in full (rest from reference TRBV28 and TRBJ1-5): DVKVTQSSRYLVKRTGEKVFLECVQDMDHENMFWYRQDPGLGLRLIYFSYDVKMKEKGDIPEGYSVSREKKERFSLILESASTNQTSMYLCATGQGAYSNQPQHFGDGTRLSIL.

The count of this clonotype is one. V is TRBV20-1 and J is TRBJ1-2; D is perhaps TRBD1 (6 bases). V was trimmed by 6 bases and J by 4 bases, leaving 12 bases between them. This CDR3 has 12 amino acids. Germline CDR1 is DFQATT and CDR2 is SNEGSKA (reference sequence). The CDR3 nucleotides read TGCAGTGCCAAGTTGGACAGCTATGGCTACACCTTC. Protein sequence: CSAKLDSYGYTF.

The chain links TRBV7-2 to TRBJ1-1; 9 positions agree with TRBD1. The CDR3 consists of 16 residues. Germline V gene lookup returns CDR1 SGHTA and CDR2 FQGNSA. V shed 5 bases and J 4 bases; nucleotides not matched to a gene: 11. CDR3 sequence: CASSLGKRDRATEAFF. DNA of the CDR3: TGTGCCAGCAGCCTAGGGAAAAGGGACAGGGCCACTGAAGCTTTCTTT.

CDR3 DNA: TGTGCCAGCTGCCTAATGAACTATGGCTACACCTTC. Translation: CASCLMNYGYTF. The genes are TRBV12-3 or TRBV12-4 and TRBJ1-2, with D unclear. V was clipped by 8 bases and J by 2 bases, with 9 bases between them. The CDR3 length is 12 residues.

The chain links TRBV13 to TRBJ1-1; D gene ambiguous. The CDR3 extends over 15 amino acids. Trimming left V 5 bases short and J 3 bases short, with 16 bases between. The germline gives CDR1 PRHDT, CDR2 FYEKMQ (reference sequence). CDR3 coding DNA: TGTGCCAGCAGCCGCCGGGCCCCGCCCCACACTGAAGCTTTCTTT. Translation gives CASSRRAPPHTEAFF.

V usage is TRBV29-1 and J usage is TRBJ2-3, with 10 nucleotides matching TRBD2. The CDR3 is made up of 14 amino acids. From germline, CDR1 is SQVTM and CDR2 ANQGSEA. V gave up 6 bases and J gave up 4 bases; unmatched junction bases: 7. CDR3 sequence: CSVPRAGGSDTQYF. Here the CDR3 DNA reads TGCAGCGTCCCCAGAGCGGGGGGGTCAGATACGCAGTATTTT.

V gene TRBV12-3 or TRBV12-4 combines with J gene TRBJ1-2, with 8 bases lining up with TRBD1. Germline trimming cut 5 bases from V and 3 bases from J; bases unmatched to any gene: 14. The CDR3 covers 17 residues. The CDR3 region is CASSGQGEGVRDYGYTF. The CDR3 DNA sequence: TGTGCCAGCAGTGGACAGGGTGAGGGTGTTCGGGACTATGGCTACACCTTC.

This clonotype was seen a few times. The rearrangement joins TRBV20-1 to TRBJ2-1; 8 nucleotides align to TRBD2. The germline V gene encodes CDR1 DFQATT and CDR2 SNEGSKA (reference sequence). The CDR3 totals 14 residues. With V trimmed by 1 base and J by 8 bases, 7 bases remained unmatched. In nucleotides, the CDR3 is TGCAGTGCTAGAGGAGCGGGGGCTAGACATGAGCAGTTCTTC. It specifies CSARGAGARHEQFF.

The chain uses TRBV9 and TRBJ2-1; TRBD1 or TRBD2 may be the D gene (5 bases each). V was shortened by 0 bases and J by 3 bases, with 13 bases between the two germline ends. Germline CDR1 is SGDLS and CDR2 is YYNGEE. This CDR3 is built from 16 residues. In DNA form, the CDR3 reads TGTGCCAGCAGCGTAGCTGTATGGGGGAGCTACAATGAGCAGTTCTTC. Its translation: CASSVAVWGSYNEQFF.

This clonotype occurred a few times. The CDR3 region has the DNA TGTGCCAGCAGCGGAGGGCGGGCCCGATGGGGATACAATGAGCAGTTCTTC. Its protein product is CASSGGRARWGYNEQFF. This rearrangement joins TRBV9 to TRBJ2-1, with D perhaps matching TRBD2 (5 bases). V lost 3 bases and J lost 4, with 20 bases in between. Per the germline V gene, CDR1 is SGDLS and CDR2 is YYNGEE. The CDR3 consists of 17 residues.

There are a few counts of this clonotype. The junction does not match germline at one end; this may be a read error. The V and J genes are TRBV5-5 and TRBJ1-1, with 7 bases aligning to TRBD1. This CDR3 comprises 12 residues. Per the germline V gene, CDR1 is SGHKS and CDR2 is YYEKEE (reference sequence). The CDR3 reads CASTQGNSEAFF. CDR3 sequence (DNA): TGTGCCAGCACACAGGGGAACTCTGAAGCTTTCTTT.

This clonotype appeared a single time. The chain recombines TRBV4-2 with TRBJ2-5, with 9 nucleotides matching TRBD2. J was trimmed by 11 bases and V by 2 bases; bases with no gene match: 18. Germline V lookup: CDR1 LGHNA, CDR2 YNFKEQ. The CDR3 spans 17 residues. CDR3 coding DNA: TGTGCCAGCAGCCAACGGGGTAGCGGGAGATCCTACAATGAGCAGTACTTC. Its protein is CASSQRGSGRSYNEQYF.

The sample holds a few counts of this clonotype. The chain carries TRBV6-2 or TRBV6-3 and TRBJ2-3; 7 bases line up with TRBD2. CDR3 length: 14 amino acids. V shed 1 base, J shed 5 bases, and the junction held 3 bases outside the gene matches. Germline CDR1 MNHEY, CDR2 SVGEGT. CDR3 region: CASSYWGGKDTQYF. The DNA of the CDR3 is TGTGCCAGCAGTTACTGGGGGGGGAAAGATACGCAGTATTTT.

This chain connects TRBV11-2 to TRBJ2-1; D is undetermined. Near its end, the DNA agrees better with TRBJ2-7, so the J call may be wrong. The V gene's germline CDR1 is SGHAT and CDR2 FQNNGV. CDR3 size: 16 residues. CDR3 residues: CASSLGTAVSYNEQYF. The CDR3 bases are TGTGCCAGCAGCTTAGGCACGGCGGTCTCCTACAATGAGCAGTACTTC.

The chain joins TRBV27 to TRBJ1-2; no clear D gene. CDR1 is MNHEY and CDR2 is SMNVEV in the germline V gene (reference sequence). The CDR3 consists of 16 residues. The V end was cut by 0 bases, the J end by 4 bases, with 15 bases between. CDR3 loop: CASSLSGRGSFYGYTF. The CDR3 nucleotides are TGTGCCAGCAGTTTATCGGGCAGAGGTTCTTTCTATGGCTACACCTTC.

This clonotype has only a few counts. CDR3 sequence: CAIRQPGTSGSSYNEQFF. The DNA for the CDR3 is TGTGCCATCAGGCAACCCGGGACTAGCGGGAGCTCCTACAATGAGCAGTTCTTC. The V gene is TRBV10-3, the J gene TRBJ2-1, with 14 nucleotides matching TRBD2. With V trimmed by 6 bases and J by 0 bases, 7 bases remained unmatched. The germline V gene has CDR1 ENHRY and CDR2 SYGVKD. This CDR3 has 18 residues.

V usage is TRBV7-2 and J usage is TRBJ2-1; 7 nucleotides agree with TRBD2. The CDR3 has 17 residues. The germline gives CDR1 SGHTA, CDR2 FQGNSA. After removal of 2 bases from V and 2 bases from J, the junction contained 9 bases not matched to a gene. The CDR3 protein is CASSLMRISGPYNEQFF. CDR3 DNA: TGTGCCAGCAGCTTAATGCGTATTAGCGGGCCCTACAATGAGCAGTTCTTC.